This T cell receptor beta chain emerged from a study of cytomegalovirus exposure and HLA in healthy donors. Study context: An early release of data contained tens of millions of unique TCRs, which came from HLA-typed donors.

With respect to this clone: The antigen is not known.

Whole-study findings and limits: A later analysis, which compared TCR beta chains of equal frequency, found the HLA-associated ones more clonally expanded. Reports showed the classifier diagnosing cytomegalovirus status with high specificity and sensitivity. The study carried out a later analysis of TCR beta sequences. It associated some 17,000 of them with specific HLA alleles at a false discovery rate of 0.05.

Use of 60 Vbeta and 13 Jbeta primers characterized the PCR. Here immunoSEQ multiplex PCR was the method, and the copy in TCRdb shows in-frame clones only, minus some. The profile covers approximately 130,000 clones, with about 80% appearing a single time and about 2.9% taken by the ten largest. Looked up from germline, CDR1 is LNHDA and CDR2 is SQIVND (reference sequence). The CDR3 runs to 14 residues. The junction had 8 bases not matched to a gene; V was cut back by 6 bases and J by 7 bases. Material for sequencing was PBMCs. The chain is built from TRBV19 and TRBJ1-5; 8 bases align to TRBD1. This receptor was identified in a boy younger than 10 in good health and CMV-seronegative. CDR3 in DNA: TGTGCCAGTAGACTGACAGGGGTACACCAGCCCCAGCATTTT. Translation: CASRLTGVHQPQHF. Full variable domain (rest looked up from reference TRBV19 and TRBJ1-5): DGGITQSPKYLFRKEGQNVTLSCEQNLNHDAMYWYRQDPGQGLRLIYYSQIVNDFQKGDIAEGYSVSREKKESFPLTVTSAQKNPTAFYLCASRLTGVHQPQHFGDGTRLSIL.